The TCR beta chain under discussion was sequenced for a study of cytomegalovirus exposure and HLA in healthy donors. The study, taken as a whole, reports: Highest at DRB1 and lowest at HLA-C, TCR association rates differed among HLA loci in a later analysis. On later analysis, the bulk of CMV-associated TCR beta chains appeared to be HLA-restricted. Most likely, a cluster of highly shared sequence variants arose as a sequencing artifact. Donors were assumed by presence/absence analyses to have roughly uniform sequencing depth.

The PCR used 60 Vbeta and 13 Jbeta primers. Produced via immunoSEQ multiplex PCR; TCRdb's table is partial and in-frame only. The data hold about 130,000 clones, with around three quarters observed a single time. This clone occurred a few times. Its antigen remains unknown. Germline assignment: CDR1 SNHLY and CDR2 FYNNEI. This CDR3 has 12 amino acids. V shed 8 bases and J 5 bases; nucleotides not matched to a gene: 5. The receptor's source is a man aged 35 to 55 in good health and CMV-seropositive. J is TRBJ2-7 and V is TRBV2, with TRBD2 matching over 8 bases. The material sequenced was PBMCs. The CDR3 sequence: CASGWREDEQYF. DNA of the CDR3: TGTGCCAGCGGGTGGCGGGAGGACGAGCAGTACTTC.